The T cell receptor beta chain under discussion was sequenced for a study of blood T cell repertoires in COVID-19. Study details: Sites across the United States, Italy and Spain contributed samples from acute and convalescent COVID-19. In each case, the material was cDNA or gDNA derived from T cells, B-cell-depleted T cells, or PBMCs.

There are 11 residues in the CDR3. The germline gives CDR1 DFQATT, CDR2 SNEGSKA (reference sequence). V lost 7 bases to trimming and J lost 5 bases, with 11 bases between them. Methods used by the authors: Amplification from reference gene primers served as the basis for estimated nucleated cell counts. Sequenced by immunoSEQ multiplex PCR; TCRdb stores in-frame clones only, minus some. The D gene and trimming were derived from the DNA, and the V and J assignments and clone size from that table. The table includes about 87,000 clones, 60% to 80% detected once. The sequence was collected from a woman aged 45-65 years with acute or convalescent COVID-19. The chain has TRBV20-1 and TRBJ1-1; tentatively, D is TRBD1 (6 bases). Sequenced material: peripheral blood. The chain's CDR3 is CSERGGTEAFF. In DNA, the CDR3 is TGCAGTGAGAGGGGGGGGACTGAAGCTTTCTTT.